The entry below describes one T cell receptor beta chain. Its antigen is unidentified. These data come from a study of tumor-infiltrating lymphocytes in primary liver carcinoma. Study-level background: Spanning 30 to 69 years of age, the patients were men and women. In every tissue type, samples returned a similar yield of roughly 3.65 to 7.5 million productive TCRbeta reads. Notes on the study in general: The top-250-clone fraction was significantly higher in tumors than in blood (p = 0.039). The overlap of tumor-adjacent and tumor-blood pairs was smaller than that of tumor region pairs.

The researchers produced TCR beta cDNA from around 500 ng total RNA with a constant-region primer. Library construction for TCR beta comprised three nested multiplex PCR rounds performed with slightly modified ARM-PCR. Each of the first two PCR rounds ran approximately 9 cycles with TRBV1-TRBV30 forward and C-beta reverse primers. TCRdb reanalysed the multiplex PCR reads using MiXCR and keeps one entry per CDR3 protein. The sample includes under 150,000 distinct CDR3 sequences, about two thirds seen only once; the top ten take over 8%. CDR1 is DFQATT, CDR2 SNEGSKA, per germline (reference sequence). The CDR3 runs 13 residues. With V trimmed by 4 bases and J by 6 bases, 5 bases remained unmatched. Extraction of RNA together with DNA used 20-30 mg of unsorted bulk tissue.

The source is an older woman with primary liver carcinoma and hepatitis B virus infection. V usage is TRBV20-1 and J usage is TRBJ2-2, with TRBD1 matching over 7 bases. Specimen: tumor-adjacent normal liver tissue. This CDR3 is CSATRGRAGELFF. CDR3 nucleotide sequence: TGCAGTGCTACGAGGGGGCGAGCCGGGGAGCTGTTTTTT.